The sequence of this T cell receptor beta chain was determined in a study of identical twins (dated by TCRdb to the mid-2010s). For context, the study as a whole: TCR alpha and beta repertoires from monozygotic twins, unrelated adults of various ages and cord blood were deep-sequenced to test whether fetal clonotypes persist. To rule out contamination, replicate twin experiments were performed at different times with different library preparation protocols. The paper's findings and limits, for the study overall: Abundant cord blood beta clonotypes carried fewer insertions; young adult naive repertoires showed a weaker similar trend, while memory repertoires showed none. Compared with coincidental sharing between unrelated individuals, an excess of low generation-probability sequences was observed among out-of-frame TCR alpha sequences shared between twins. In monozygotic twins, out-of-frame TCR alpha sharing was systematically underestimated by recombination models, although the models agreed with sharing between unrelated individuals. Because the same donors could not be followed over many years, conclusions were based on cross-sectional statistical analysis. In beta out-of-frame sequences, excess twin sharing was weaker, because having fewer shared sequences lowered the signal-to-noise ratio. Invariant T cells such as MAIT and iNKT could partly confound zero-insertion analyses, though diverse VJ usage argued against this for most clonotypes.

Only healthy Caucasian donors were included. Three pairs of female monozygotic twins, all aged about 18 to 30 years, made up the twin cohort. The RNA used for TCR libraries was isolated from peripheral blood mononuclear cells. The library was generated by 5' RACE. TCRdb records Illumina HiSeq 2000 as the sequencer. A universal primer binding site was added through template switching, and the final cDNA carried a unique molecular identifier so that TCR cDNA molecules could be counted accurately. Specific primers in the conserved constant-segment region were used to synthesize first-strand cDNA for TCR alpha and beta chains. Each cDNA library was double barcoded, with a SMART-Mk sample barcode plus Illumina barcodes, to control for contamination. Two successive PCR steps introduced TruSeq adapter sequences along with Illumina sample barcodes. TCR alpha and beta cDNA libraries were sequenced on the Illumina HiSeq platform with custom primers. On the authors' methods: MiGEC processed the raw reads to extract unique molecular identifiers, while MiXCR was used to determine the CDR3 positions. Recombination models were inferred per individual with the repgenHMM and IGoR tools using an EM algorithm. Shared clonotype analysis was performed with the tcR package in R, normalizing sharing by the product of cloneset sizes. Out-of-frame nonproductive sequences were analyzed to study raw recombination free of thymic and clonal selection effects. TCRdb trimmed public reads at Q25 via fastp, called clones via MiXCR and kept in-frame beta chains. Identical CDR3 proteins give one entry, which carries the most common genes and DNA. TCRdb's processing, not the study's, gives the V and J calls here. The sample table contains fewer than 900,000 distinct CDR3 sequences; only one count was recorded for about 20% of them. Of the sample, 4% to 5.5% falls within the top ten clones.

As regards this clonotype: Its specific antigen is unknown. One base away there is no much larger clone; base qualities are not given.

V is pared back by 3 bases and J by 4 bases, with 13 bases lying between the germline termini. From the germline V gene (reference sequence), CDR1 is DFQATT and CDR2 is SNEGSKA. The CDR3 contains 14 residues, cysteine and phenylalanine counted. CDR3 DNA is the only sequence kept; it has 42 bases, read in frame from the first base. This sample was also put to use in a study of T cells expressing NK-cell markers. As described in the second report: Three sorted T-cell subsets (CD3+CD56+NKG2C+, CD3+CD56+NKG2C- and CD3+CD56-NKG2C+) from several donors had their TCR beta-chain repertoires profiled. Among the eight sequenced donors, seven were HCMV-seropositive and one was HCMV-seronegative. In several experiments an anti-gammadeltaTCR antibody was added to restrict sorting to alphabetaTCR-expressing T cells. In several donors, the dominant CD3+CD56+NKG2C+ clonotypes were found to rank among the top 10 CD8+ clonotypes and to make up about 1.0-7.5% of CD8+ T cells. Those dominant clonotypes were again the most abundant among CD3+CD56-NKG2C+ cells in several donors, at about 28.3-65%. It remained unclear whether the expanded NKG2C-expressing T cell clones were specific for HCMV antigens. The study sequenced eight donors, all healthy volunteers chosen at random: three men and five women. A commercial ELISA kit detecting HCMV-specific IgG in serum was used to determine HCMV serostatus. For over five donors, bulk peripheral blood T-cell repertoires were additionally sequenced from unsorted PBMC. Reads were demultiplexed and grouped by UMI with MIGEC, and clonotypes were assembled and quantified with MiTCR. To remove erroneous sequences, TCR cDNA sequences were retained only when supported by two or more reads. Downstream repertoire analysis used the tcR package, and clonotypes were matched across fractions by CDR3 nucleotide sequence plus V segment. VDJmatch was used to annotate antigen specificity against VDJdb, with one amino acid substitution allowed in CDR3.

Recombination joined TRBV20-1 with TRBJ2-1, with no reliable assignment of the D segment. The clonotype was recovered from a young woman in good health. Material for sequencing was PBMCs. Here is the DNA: TGCAGTGCTAGGGTTAGAGTTGGTTACAATGAGCAGTTCTTC. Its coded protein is CSARVRVGYNEQFF.